The source of this TCR beta chain is a study of blood T cells in healthy people across ages. Study-wide results and caveats: It was found that TCR beta diversity correlated strongly with the percentage of naive T cells. Relative to aged donors, long-lived donors carried more naive CD4+ cells and displayed higher diversity.

Between the trimmed V and J ends, which lost 2 bases and 3 bases, there was a span of 21 bases. The CDR3 runs to 18 residues. Germline values: CDR1 SGHTA, CDR2 FQGNSA. A second PCR of 7 to 11 cycles used a sample-barcoded 5' primer and a J-beta primer mix. Each CDR3 protein gets one entry after TCRdb re-called the 5' RACE reads with MiXCR. The sample comprises fewer than 2 million distinct CDR3 sequences, about two fifths of which are singletons, and 20% to 25% rests with the top ten. This clonotype was counted a few times. Its antigen is not known. Source material: blood. The chain recombines TRBV7-2 with TRBJ2-3; D remains ambiguous. This TCR was sampled from a human donor in good health. This CDR3 reads CASSLKEFPTKRTDTQYF. DNA of the CDR3: TGTGCCAGCAGCTTAAAAGAGTTCCCTACAAAACGTACAGATACGCAGTATTTT.